A selection of T cell receptor beta chains follows, all from one sample in a study of blood T cell repertoires in COVID-19. Sequencing used immunoSEQ multiplex PCR; TCRdb keeps in-frame clones, though not all of them. The repertoire consists of around 220,000 clones, with 90% occurring once and the leading ten covering about 14%. The sequencing input was PBMCs or T cells enriched from blood (not recorded which). These receptors originate from a man aged 30-40 years who had been exposed to COVID-19. CDR3s include the opening cysteine and the closing phenylalanine or tryptophan. The size of a clone is reported for some rows only, either as once, few or many, or as a class for expanded clones.

clone_size v_call cdr3_aa
- TRBV25-1 CASRGLGDRVEQYF
few TRBV19 CASCLAGGLSTDTQYF
- TRBV29-1 CSAFVRARNTIYF
- TRBV7-9 CASSLSPIRGYTF
- TRBV10-3 CAISPGTGLYNEQFF
- TRBV4-3 CASSQEITLDKIWGPTEAFF
- TRBV6-2/TRBV6-3 CASSYSKAGGPPLYEQFF
- TRBV7-9 CASSQVSNYGYTF
- TRBV9 CASSPYSGLAGDTQYF
- TRBV27 CASSLSSPVDGYTF
- TRBV11-3 CASSTQARPNEQFF
once TRBV5-8 CASSLGDRVYGYTF
once TRBV5-1 CASSFTGKRNEKLFF
- TRBV6-5 CASNQGARGTDTQYF
- TRBV18 CASSPAAGGADTQYF